This is a list of T cell receptor beta chains from one sample in a study of cytomegalovirus exposure and HLA in healthy donors. Libraries were prepared by immunoSEQ multiplex PCR; TCRdb keeps only in-frame clonotypes and omits some of them. The sample records roughly 100,000 clones, about three quarters being singletons. Sequencing was done on a sample of PBMCs. The receptor source for this set is a male donor in good health and CMV-seronegative. CDR3s include the opening cysteine and the closing phenylalanine or tryptophan. The order of the fields is J gene, D gene, V gene, clone size, CDR3 DNA, CDR3 protein. The D gene is left open where the match is weak. Not every row has a clone size; where given, it reads once, few, many or a size class.

>TRBJ2-7|TRBD1|TRBV29-1|.
TGCAGCGTCGGGACAGGGTCGTTTTACGAGCAGTACTTC
CSVGTGSFYEQYF
>TRBJ2-3|TRBD2|TRBV6-1|few
TGTGCCAGCAGTGGACCCCCTAGCGGGAGGACAGATACGCAGTATTTT
CASSGPPSGRTDTQYF
>TRBJ2-7|TRBD2|TRBV19|once
TGTGCCAGTAGTAAGTGGGGAGGGCGGGACTACTACGAGCAGTACTTC
CASSKWGGRDYYEQYF
>TRBJ2-2|TRBD2|TRBV4-2|.
TGTGCCAGCAGCCGTGTGGCGGGAGGTCGGACCGGGGAGCTGTTTTTT
CASSRVAGGRTGELFF
>TRBJ2-1|.|TRBV7-2|.
TGTGCCAGCAGCCTCAAATCGGGTGGGGCCAATGAGCAGTTCTTC
CASSLKSGGANEQFF
>TRBJ2-2|.|TRBV11-2|.
TGTGCCAGCAGCTTAGTAACCCGGACCGGGGAGCTGTTTTTT
CASSLVTRTGELFF
>TRBJ1-4|TRBD1|TRBV19|.
TGTGCCACCCGGACAGGGTGGGTAGAAAGTGAAAAACTGTTTTTT
CATRTGWVESEKLFF
>TRBJ2-7|TRBD2|TRBV4-2|few
TGTGCCAGCAGCCAGGTTACCGGGACTAGCGGATACGAGCAGTACTTC
CASSQVTGTSGYEQYF
>TRBJ2-7|TRBD1|TRBV5-8|.
TGTGCCAGCAGCCCACGGACAGGGGCCTACGAGCAGTACTTC
CASSPRTGAYEQYF
>TRBJ2-1|.|TRBV4-1|once
TGCGCCAGCAGCCGGGGGGTGGATGAGCAGTTCTTC
CASSRGVDEQFF